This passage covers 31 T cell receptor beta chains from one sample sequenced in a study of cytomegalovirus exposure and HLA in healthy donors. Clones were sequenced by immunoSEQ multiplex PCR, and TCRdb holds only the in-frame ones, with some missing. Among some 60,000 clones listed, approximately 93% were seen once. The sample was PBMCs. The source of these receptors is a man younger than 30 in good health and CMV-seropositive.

The CDR3 nucleotides read TGCGCCAGCAGCCCCAGACTAGCGGGTGGGTCAGATACGCAGTATTTT. The encoded protein is CASSPRLAGGSDTQYF. This chain uses TRBV4-1 with TRBJ2-3, with 10 nucleotides matching TRBD2. V lost 4 bases and J lost 4; bases outside the gene matches: 8. CDR1 and CDR2 (germline): MGHRA, YSYEKL. The length of the CDR3 is 16 residues.

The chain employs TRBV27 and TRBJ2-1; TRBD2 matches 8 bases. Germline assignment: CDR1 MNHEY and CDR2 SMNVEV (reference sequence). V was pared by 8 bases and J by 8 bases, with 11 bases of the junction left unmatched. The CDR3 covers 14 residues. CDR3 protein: CASQRTGGRHEQFF. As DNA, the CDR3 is TGTGCCAGCCAGAGGACGGGAGGGCGTCATGAGCAGTTCTTC.

The CDR3 DNA is TGTGCCAGCAGTCCTCCCGGGACAGGGGTTCCGGGCAATCAGCCCCAGCATTTT. Protein product: CASSPPGTGVPGNQPQHF. The chain joins TRBV2 to TRBJ1-5, with 10 positions matching TRBD1. V gave up 5 bases and J gave up 2 bases; unmatched junction bases: 12. There are 18 residues in the CDR3. CDR1 is SNHLY and CDR2 is FYNNEI in the germline V gene.

This CDR3 reads CASSSRFQRRGEQFF. The DNA of the CDR3 is TGTGCCAGCAGTTCTCGGTTCCAAAGGCGGGGTGAGCAGTTCTTC. V gene TRBV27 combines with J gene TRBJ2-1, with a possible D match to TRBD2 (6 bases). Germline V gene data show CDR1 as MNHEY and CDR2 as SMNVEV (reference sequence). The germline V and J ends were trimmed by 4 bases and 9 bases, with 19 bases remaining between them. This CDR3 is 15 amino acids long.

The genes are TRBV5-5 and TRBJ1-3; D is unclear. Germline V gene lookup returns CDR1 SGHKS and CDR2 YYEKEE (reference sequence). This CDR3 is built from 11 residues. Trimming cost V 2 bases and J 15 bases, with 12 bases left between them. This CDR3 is CASSFDIEAYF. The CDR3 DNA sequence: TGTGCCAGCAGCTTCGACATCGAAGCATATTTT.

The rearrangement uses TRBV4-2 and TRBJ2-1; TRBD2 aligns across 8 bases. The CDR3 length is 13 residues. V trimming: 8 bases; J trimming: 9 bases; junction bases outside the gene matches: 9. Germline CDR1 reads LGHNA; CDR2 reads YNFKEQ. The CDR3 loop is CASDMGLGSEQFF. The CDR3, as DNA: TGTGCCAGCGATATGGGACTAGGCAGTGAGCAGTTCTTC.

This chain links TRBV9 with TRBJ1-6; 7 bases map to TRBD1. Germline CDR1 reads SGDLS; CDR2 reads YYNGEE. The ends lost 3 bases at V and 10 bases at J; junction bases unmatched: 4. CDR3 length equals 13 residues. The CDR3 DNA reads TGTGCCAGCAGCGCCGACAGGGACTCACCCCTCCACTTT. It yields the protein CASSADRDSPLHF.

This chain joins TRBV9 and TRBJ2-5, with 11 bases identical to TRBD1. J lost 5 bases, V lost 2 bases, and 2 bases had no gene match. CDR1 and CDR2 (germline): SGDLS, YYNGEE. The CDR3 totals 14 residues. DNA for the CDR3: TGTGCCAGCAGCGTGGGACAGGGGGTGGAGACCCAGTACTTC. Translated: CASSVGQGVETQYF.

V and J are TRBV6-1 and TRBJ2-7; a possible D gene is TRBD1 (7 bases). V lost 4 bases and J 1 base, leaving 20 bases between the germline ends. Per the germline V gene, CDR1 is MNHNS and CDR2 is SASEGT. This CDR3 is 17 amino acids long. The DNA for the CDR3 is TGTGCCAGCAGTGCAAGACAGGGAGGTACTTTGTCCTACGAGCAGTACTTC. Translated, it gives CASSARQGGTLSYEQYF.

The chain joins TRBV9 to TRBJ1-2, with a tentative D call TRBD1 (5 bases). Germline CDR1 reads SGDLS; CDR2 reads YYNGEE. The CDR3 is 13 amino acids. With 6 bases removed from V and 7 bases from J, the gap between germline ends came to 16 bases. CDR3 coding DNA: TGTGCCAGCACCGCACCCCGGGGGGGTGGCTACACCTTC. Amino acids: CASTAPRGGGYTF.

The DNA for the CDR3 is TGTGCCAGCAGCCCAGTGACGGGAAGAGGTGGCTACACCTTC. Protein: CASSPVTGRGGYTF. The chain combines TRBV9 with TRBJ1-2; D call uncertain. The CDR3 is made up of 14 amino acids. Trimming stripped 4 bases from V and 7 bases from J, with 17 bases between. CDR1 and CDR2 (germline): SGDLS, YYNGEE.

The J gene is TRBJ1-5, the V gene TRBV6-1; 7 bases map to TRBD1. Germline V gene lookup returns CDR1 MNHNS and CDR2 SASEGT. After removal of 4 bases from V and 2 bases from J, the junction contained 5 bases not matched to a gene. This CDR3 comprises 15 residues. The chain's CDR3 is CASSGATGGNQPQHF. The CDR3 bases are TGTGCCAGCAGTGGGGCTACAGGGGGCAATCAGCCCCAGCATTTT.

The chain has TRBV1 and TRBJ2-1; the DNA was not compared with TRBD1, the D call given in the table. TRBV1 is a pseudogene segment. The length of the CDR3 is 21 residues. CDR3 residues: CTSSLSTGDSDHSSSYNEQFF. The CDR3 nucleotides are TGCACCAGCAGCCTTTCGACAGGGGACAGCGACCATTCGAGCTCCTACAATGAGCAGTTCTTC.

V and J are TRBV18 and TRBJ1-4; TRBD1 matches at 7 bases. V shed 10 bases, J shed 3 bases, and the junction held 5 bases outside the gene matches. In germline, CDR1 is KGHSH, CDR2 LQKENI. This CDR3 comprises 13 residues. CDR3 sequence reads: CATSRGSNEKLFF. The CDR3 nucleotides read TGTGCCACCTCCAGGGGGTCTAATGAAAAACTGTTTTTT.

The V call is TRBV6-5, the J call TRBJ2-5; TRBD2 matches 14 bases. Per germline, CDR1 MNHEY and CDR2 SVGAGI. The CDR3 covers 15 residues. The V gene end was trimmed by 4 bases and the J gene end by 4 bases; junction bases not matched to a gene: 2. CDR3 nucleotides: TGTGCCAGCAGTTTGACTAGCGGGGGGGTAGAGACCCAGTACTTC. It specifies CASSLTSGGVETQYF.

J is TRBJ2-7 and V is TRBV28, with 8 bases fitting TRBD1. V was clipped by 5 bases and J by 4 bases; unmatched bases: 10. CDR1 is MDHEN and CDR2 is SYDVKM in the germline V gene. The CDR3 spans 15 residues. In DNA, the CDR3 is TGTGCCAGCAGTCCCTCCAACCGACAGGGGTACGAGCAGTACTTC. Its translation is CASSPSNRQGYEQYF.

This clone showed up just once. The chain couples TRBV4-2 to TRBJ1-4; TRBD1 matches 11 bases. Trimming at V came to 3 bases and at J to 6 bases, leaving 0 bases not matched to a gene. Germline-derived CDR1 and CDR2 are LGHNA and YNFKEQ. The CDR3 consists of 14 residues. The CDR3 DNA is TGTGCCAGCAGCCAGGGACAGGGGGATGAAAAACTGTTTTTT. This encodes CASSQGQGDEKLFF.

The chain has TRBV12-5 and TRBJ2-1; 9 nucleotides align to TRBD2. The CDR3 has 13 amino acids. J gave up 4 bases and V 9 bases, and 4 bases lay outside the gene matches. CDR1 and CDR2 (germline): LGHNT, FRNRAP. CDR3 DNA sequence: TGTGCTAGCAAGCGGGGGGATTACAATGAGCAGTTCTTC. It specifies CASKRGDYNEQFF.

The DNA of the CDR3 is TGTGCCAGCAGTTTATGGACAGGCCTTATGAACACTGAAGCTTTCTTT. As protein: CASSLWTGLMNTEAFF. The gene calls are TRBV28 and TRBJ1-1; D may be TRBD1 (6 bases). V lost 0 bases and J lost 0, with 11 bases in between. This CDR3 region has 16 residues. Germline loops: CDR1 MDHEN, CDR2 SYDVKM.

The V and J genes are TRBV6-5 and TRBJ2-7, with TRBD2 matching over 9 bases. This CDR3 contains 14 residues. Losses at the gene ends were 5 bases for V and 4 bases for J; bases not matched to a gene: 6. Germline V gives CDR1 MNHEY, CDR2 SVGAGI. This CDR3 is CASSHGLARYEQYF. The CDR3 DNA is TGTGCCAGCAGTCATGGACTAGCGAGGTACGAGCAGTACTTC.

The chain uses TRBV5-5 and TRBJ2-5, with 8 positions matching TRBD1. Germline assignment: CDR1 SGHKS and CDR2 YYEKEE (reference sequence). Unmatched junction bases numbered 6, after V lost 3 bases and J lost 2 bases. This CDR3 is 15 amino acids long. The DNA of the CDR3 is TGTGCCAGCAGCTATTGGACAGGGCGGCAAGAGACCCAGTACTTC. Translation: CASSYWTGRQETQYF.

The CDR3 loop is CASSATSGRAYEQYF. For the CDR3, the DNA is TGTGCCAGCAGCGCGACTAGCGGGAGGGCCTACGAGCAGTACTTC. This chain connects TRBV11-2 to TRBJ2-7; 14 nucleotides line up with TRBD2. V lost 5 bases and J lost 2; bases outside the gene matches: 2. The germline CDR1 and CDR2 sequences are SGHAT and FQNNGV. The CDR3 is 15 amino acids.

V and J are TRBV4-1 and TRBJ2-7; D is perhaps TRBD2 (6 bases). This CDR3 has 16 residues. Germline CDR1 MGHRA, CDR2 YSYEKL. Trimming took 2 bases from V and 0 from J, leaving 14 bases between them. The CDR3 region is CASSQIFSGDSYEQYF. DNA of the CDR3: TGCGCCAGCAGCCAAATATTTAGCGGTGACTCCTACGAGCAGTACTTC.

CDR3 residues: CASTTTGGGTEAFF. CDR3 nucleotide sequence: TGTGCCAGTACTACGACAGGGGGAGGAACTGAAGCTTTCTTT. V gene TRBV19 combines with J gene TRBJ1-1, with 9 nucleotides matching TRBD1. CDR3 length equals 14 residues. Germline CDR1 and CDR2: LNHDA and SQIVND (reference sequence). Trimming took 7 bases from V and 5 from J; bases not matched to a gene: 8.

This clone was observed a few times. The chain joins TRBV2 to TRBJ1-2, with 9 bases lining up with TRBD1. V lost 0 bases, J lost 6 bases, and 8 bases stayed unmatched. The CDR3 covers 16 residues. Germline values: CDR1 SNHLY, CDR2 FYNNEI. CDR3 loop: CASSEALSGQGHGYTF. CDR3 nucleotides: TGTGCCAGCAGTGAAGCTCTCTCGGGACAGGGACATGGCTACACCTTC.

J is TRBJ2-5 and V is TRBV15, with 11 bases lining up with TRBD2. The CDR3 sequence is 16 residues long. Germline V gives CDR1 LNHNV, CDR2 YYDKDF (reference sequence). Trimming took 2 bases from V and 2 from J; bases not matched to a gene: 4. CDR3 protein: CATSRQRTSGQETQYF. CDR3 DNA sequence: TGTGCCACCAGCAGACAAAGGACTAGCGGGCAAGAGACCCAGTACTTC.

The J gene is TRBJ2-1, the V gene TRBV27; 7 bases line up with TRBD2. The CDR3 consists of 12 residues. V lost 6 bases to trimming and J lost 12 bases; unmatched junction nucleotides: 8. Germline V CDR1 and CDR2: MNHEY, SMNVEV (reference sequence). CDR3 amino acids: CASSPTSDRQFF. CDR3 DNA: TGTGCCAGCAGCCCTACTAGCGATCGGCAGTTCTTC.

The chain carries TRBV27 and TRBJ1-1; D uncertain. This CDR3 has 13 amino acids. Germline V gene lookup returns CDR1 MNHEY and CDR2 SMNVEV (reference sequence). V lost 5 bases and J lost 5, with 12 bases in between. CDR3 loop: CASSKGAVTEAFF. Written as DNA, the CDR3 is TGTGCCAGCAGTAAGGGAGCGGTTACTGAAGCTTTCTTT.

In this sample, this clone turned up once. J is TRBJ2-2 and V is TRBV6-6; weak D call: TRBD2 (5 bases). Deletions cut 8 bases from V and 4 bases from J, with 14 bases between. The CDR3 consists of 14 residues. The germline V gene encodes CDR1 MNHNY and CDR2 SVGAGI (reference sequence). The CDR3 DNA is TGTGCCAGCCAGACTCCTGCGGGCACCGGGGAGCTGTTTTTT. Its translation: CASQTPAGTGELFF.

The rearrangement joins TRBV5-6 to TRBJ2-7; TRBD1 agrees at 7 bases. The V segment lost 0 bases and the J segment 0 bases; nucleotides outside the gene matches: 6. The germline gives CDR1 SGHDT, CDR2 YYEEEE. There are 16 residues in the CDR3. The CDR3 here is CASSLVPGQHSYEQYF. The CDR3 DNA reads TGTGCCAGCAGCTTGGTTCCGGGACAGCACTCCTACGAGCAGTACTTC.

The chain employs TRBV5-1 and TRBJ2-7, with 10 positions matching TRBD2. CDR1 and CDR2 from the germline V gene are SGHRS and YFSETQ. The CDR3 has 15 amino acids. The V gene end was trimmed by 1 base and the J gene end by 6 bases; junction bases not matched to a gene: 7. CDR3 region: CASSLMASGRIEQYF. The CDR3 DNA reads TGCGCCAGCAGCTTGATGGCTAGCGGGAGAATCGAGCAGTACTTC.